A single sample is the source of the 18 T cell receptor beta chains below, sequenced in a study of T cells in Graves' hyperthyroidism and ophthalmopathy. Authors of the study amplified TCR beta CDR3 regions from RNA transcripts. HTBI primers were employed in a first-round RT-PCR of the TCR CDR3. In TCRdb, the multiplex PCR reads were re-called with MiXCR into one record per CDR3 protein. The data show approximately 250,000 distinct CDR3 sequences, approximately 23% seen once. The source material was blood. The receptor source for this set is a woman aged 40 to 50 with Graves' ophthalmopathy.

This clonotype occurred many times. V and J are TRBV30 and TRBJ2-4; D may be TRBD1 (5 bases). The CDR3 runs 15 residues. V was trimmed by 2 bases and J by 1 base, leaving 12 bases between them. The germline gives CDR1 GTSNPN, CDR2 SVGIG (reference sequence). The DNA of the CDR3 is TGTGCCTGGAGTATCCGACAGTTCGCCAAAAACATTCAGTACTTC. Its translation: CAWSIRQFAKNIQYF.

This clonotype was seen many times. This chain joins TRBV11-1 and TRBJ2-1; possible D gene TRBD2, 6 bases. Trimming left V 6 bases short and J 0 bases short, with 15 bases between. Germline assignment: CDR1 SGHAT and CDR2 FQDESV (reference sequence). The CDR3 length is 16 residues. CDR3 loop: CASRNLSGSSYNEQFF. The CDR3 DNA reads TGTGCCAGCAGGAACCTTAGCGGAAGCTCCTACAATGAGCAGTTCTTC.

The V gene is TRBV27, the J gene TRBJ1-2; D remains ambiguous. The germline V gene has CDR1 MNHEY and CDR2 SMNVEV (reference sequence). CDR3 length: 15 residues. Trimming took off 0 bases at V and 7 bases at J, with 15 bases between the two ends. CDR3 DNA sequence: TGTGCCAGCAGTTTATCTAATCGGGGTAGCGGTGGCTACACCTTC. It translates to CASSLSNRGSGGYTF.

This clonotype was recorded many times. CDR3 sequence reads: CASSFEGALSGNTIYF. CDR3 DNA: TGTGCCAGCAGTTTTGAGGGGGCGCTCTCTGGAAACACCATATATTTT. V is TRBV28 and J is TRBJ1-3; 7 bases match TRBD1. The ends lost 3 bases at V and 0 bases at J; junction bases unmatched: 5. The germline CDR1 and CDR2 sequences are MDHEN and SYDVKM. The CDR3 runs 16 residues.

This clonotype was detected ten times or more. The V gene is TRBV6-5, the J gene TRBJ2-7; 7 bases map to TRBD2. Unmatched junction bases numbered 6, after V lost 3 bases and J lost 4 bases. The CDR3 is made up of 14 amino acids. CDR1 is MNHEY, CDR2 SVGAGI, per germline. The CDR3 sequence: CASSYGGVGYEQYF. As DNA, the CDR3 is TGTGCCAGCAGTTATGGGGGGGTTGGGTACGAGCAGTACTTC.

Ten or more counts support this clonotype. The rearrangement uses TRBV29-1 and TRBJ2-5, with 7 bases fitting TRBD2. The junction had 8 bases not matched to a gene; V was cut back by 4 bases and J by 0 bases. The CDR3 runs to 15 residues. Germline CDR1 SQVTM, CDR2 ANQGSEA. In DNA, the CDR3 is TGCAGCGTTGTCGGGGGGAGGACGTACCAAGAGACCCAGTACTTC. Encoded protein: CSVVGGRTYQETQYF.

The rearrangement links TRBV7-2 to TRBJ1-2, with D unresolved. Germline V gives CDR1 SGHTA, CDR2 FQGNSA. This CDR3 contains 11 residues. Trimming shortened V by 10 bases and J by 2 bases, and 8 bases separated the two germline ends. The CDR3 here is CATEVNYGYTF. The CDR3 DNA reads TGTGCCACCGAGGTCAACTATGGCTACACCTTC.

This clonotype occurred many times. The chain employs TRBV28 and TRBJ1-1, with TRBD1 matching over 12 bases. Unmatched junction bases numbered 9, after V lost 3 bases and J lost 4 bases. From germline, CDR1 is MDHEN and CDR2 SYDVKM. The CDR3 is 17 amino acids. The CDR3 nucleotides read TGTGCCAGCAGTTTCCTCCCGGGACAGGGGGCGGGCACTGAAGCTTTCTTT. This gives the protein CASSFLPGQGAGTEAFF.

The CDR3 loop is CASSANFRALEAFF. DNA of the CDR3: TGTGCCAGCAGTGCCAACTTCCGGGCCCTTGAAGCTTTCTTT. This chain joins TRBV12-3 or TRBV12-4 and TRBJ1-1; D call uncertain. V lost 5 bases to trimming and J lost 7 bases, with 17 bases between them. The CDR3 has 14 amino acids.

The DNA of the CDR3 is TGTGCCAGCCAATGGACAGGAAACACTGAAGCTTTCTTT. Amino acid sequence: CASQWTGNTEAFF. The genes are TRBV6-2 or TRBV6-3 and TRBJ1-1; 7 nucleotides agree with TRBD1. V lost 8 bases and J lost 2; bases outside the gene matches: 5. CDR1 MNHEY and CDR2 SVGEGT come from the germline V gene. This CDR3 contains 13 residues.

This clonotype came up many times. This rearrangement joins TRBV24-1 to TRBJ2-5; 7 bases map to TRBD1. After removal of 0 bases from V and 5 bases from J, the junction contained 8 bases not matched to a gene. The CDR3 consists of 16 residues. The V gene's germline CDR1 is KGHDR and CDR2 SFDVKD. This CDR3 reads CATSDLDDRAGETQYF. The CDR3 nucleotides read TGTGCCACCAGTGATTTGGATGACAGGGCCGGGGAGACCCAGTACTTC.

This chain joins TRBV24-1 and TRBJ1-2; no clear D gene. From germline, CDR1 is KGHDR and CDR2 SFDVKD. The CDR3 length is 14 residues. The V end was cut by 4 bases, the J end by 6 bases, with 14 bases between. The CDR3 sequence is CATSEPGYPHGYTF. The CDR3 DNA sequence: TGTGCCACCAGTGAGCCAGGCTACCCGCATGGCTACACCTTC.

The chain has TRBV19 and TRBJ1-2; 7 bases fit TRBD1. Germline values: CDR1 LNHDA, CDR2 SQIVND (reference sequence). The CDR3 is made up of 12 amino acids. With 11 bases clipped from V and 1 base from J, the junction kept 4 bases outside the gene matches. CDR3 DNA sequence: TGTGCCGGGAGGGACAGTAACTATGGCTACACCTTC. Amino acid sequence: CAGRDSNYGYTF.

This clonotype was counted many times. The genes are TRBV29-1 and TRBJ1-1, with D perhaps matching TRBD1 (6 bases). The V gene lost 6 bases and the J gene lost 1 base, with 9 bases spanning the gap. The CDR3 covers 12 residues. CDR1 is SQVTM, CDR2 ANQGSEA, per germline. The CDR3 nucleotides are TGCAGCGTCTCCAGGGGGAACACTGAAGCTTTCTTT. Its protein product is CSVSRGNTEAFF.

Many counts were recorded for this clonotype. The chain couples TRBV6-5 to TRBJ1-1, with TRBD1 as a possible D gene (6 bases). Germline-derived CDR1 and CDR2 are MNHEY and SVGAGI. This CDR3 is built from 13 residues. Trimming removed 2 bases from V and 12 bases from J, with 16 bases in between. The CDR3 bases are TGTGCCAGCAGTTACAACCTACAGGGCGTTCCTTTCTTT. This sequence encodes CASSYNLQGVPFF.

This rearrangement joins TRBV2 to TRBJ2-5; 10 bases agree with TRBD2. The CDR3 has 15 residues. Germline-derived CDR1 and CDR2 are SNHLY and FYNNEI. The V and J ends lost 5 bases and 1 base, in that order; junction bases with no gene match: 4. The CDR3 spells CASSNRTSGQETQYF. Here the CDR3 DNA reads TGTGCCAGCAGTAACCGGACTAGCGGCCAAGAGACCCAGTACTTC.

In this sample, this clonotype turned up many times. V gene TRBV30 combines with J gene TRBJ2-2; D perhaps matches TRBD1 (6 bases). Germline V lookup: CDR1 GTSNPN, CDR2 SVGIG (reference sequence). Trimming pared 4 bases from V and 1 base from J, leaving 10 bases between. The CDR3 has 14 amino acids. CDR3 coding DNA: TGTGCCTGGAAGGCAGGGGTGAACACCGGGGAGCTGTTTTTT. Protein: CAWKAGVNTGELFF.

The rearrangement links TRBV24-1 to TRBJ2-5; perhaps TRBD2 as D (5 bases). Germline values: CDR1 KGHDR, CDR2 SFDVKD. The CDR3 is 17 amino acids. V was pared by 5 bases and J by 1 base, with 19 bases between. The CDR3: CATSGLPLRAGQETQYF. Here the CDR3 DNA reads TGTGCCACCAGTGGCCTACCGCTTCGGGCGGGCCAAGAGACCCAGTACTTC.